This T cell receptor (beta chain) appears in the sequencing data of a study of shared clonotypes between healthy human individuals. The repertoire was sequenced with immunoSEQ multiplex PCR; TCRdb's copy has only in-frame clones and lacks some. The top ten clones hold 8.5% to 12% of a sample with about 340,000 clones, less than 75% of them seen once. The sample holds one count of this clone. Per the germline V gene, CDR1 is SEHNR and CDR2 is FQNEAQ (reference sequence). V lost 3 bases, J lost 4 bases, and 13 bases lay in between. CDR3 size: 15 residues. Sequencing input: memory CD4+ T cells sorted from blood. Specified subset: CD45RA-negative fraction. This TCR derives from a young man in good health. J is TRBJ1-5 and V is TRBV7-9; D might be TRBD1 (5 bases). The CDR3: CASSFWDGRNQPQHF. The CDR3 DNA follows: TGTGCCAGCAGCTTTTGGGACGGGAGAAATCAGCCCCAGCATTTT.